Below, 3 T cell receptor beta chains from the same sample are listed, as sequenced in a study of molecular identifiers for immune sequencing clone quantification (dated by TCRdb to the late 2010s). The library was made by PCR. These reads were obtained on a NextSeq 500. The public reads were quality trimmed at Q25 with fastp and then assembled into clones with MiXCR by TCRdb, keeping productive beta chains. Every distinct CDR3 protein forms one entry, paired with its most common genes and DNA. In all, the sample holds over 300,000 distinct CDR3 sequences, and roughly 24% of those were seen once. About 0.7% of the sample belongs to the ten largest clones. Sequenced sample: naive CD8+ T cells from blood, with Jurkat cell RNA spiked in. Sample cell subset or site, as interpreted from the label and publication: FACS-sorted CD8+CD4-CCR7+CD45RA+ naive T cells. The receptors come from a human donor in good health. Some libraries in this study had Jurkat cell RNA spiked in.

The V gene is TRBV19, the J gene TRBJ2-3; D remains ambiguous. Germline assignment: CDR1 LNHDA and CDR2 SQIVND (reference sequence). The CDR3 sequence is 13 residues long. V lost 1 base and J lost 5, with 7 bases in between. CDR3 sequence (DNA): TGTGCCAGTAGTATAGTCCACATAGATACGCAGTATTTT. Its translation: CASSIVHIDTQYF.

Concerning this clonotype itself: Just one base apart from a much larger clone, this may be a read error. V usage is TRBV13 and J usage is TRBJ2-5; possibly TRBD2 for D (5 bases). Germline V gene lookup returns CDR1 PRHDT and CDR2 FYEKMQ (reference sequence). There are 15 residues in the CDR3. V was clipped by 0 bases and J by 0 bases, with 8 bases between them. CDR3 nucleotides: TGTGCCAGCAGCTTAGGCGGGAAGCACCAAGAGACCCAGTACTTC. This sequence encodes CASSLGGKHQETQYF.

This clonotype appeared many times. The gene calls are TRBV7-9 and TRBJ2-7; the D gene is possibly TRBD1 (5 bases). CDR1 is SEHNR, CDR2 FQNEAQ, per germline (reference sequence). Between the trimmed V and J ends, which lost 5 bases and 4 bases, there was a span of 12 bases. The CDR3 sequence is 13 residues long. CDR3 residues: CASSPEQGYEQYF. The CDR3 bases are TGTGCCAGCAGCCCGGAGCAGGGATACGAGCAGTACTTC.